Listed below are T cell receptor beta chains from one sample, sequenced in a study of graft-versus-host responses after intestinal transplantation. Produced via immunoSEQ multiplex PCR; TCRdb's table is partial and in-frame only. Among tens of thousands of clones listed, almost 95% were seen once. The input for sequencing was PBMCs, taken about 260 days after intestinal transplant. These receptors all come from a human patient who received an intestinal transplant, so some T cells may come from the graft donor. Both conserved end residues are part of each CDR3. The order of the fields is clone size, J gene, D gene, V gene, CDR3 length, CDR3 DNA, CDR3 protein. D genes are given only for firm matches. Clone size is shown for a subset of rows, as once, few, many or a class of expanded clone.

>.|TRBJ2-1|.|TRBV13|14
TGTGCCAGCGGAGAAGGGCCTTTTTACAATGAGCAGTTCTTC
CASGEGPFYNEQFF
>.|TRBJ1-1|TRBD1|TRBV7-2|15
TGTGCCAGCAGCTCCCACCGGACAGGGAACACTGAAGCTTTCTTT
CASSSHRTGNTEAFF
>.|TRBJ1-5|.|TRBV27|19
TGTGCCAGCAGTCCTCGTAGAGGAGGGGTGTTCGGTGGCAATCAGCCCCAGCATTTT
CASSPRRGGVFGGNQPQHF
>.|TRBJ1-6|TRBD1|TRBV5-6|15
TGTGCCAGCAGCACGCGGACAGGGGGAAATTCACCCCTCCACTTT
CASSTRTGGNSPLHF
>.|TRBJ2-3|.|TRBV5-1|14
TGCGCCAGCAGCTTAGGACCCAACACAGATACGCAGTATTTT
CASSLGPNTDTQYF
>.|TRBJ2-5|TRBD2|TRBV10-1|14
TGCGCCAGCAGTGACCAGCGGGGTCAAGAGACCCAGTACTTC
CASSDQRGQETQYF
>.|TRBJ2-5|.|TRBV5-4|14
TGTGCCAGCAGCCTTAGGACCACCCAAGAGACCCAGTACTTC
CASSLRTTQETQYF
>medium-sized|TRBJ1-1|.|TRBV6-6|14
TGTGCCAGCAGCGCCGAGCGGGTGAACACTGAAGCTTTCTTT
CASSAERVNTEAFF
>.|TRBJ2-1|.|TRBV20-1|11
TGCAGTGCTAGTACCCACAATGAGCAGTTCTTC
CSASTHNEQFF
>once|TRBJ2-2|.|TRBV11-2|16
TGTGCCAGCAGCTTAGATCAGTGGAGGTACACCGGGGAGCTGTTTTTT
CASSLDQWRYTGELFF
>.|TRBJ2-7|TRBD1|TRBV11-2|14
TGTGCCAGCAGCTCGACAGGGAGCCCCTACGAGCAGTACTTC
CASSSTGSPYEQYF
>.|TRBJ2-4|TRBD1|TRBV7-9|14
TGTGCCAGCAGGGGTAGGACAGGCAAAAACATTCAGTACTTC
CASRGRTGKNIQYF
>.|TRBJ2-3|TRBD1|TRBV6-1|15
TGTGCCAGCAGCGTATACAGGGGGGGCACAGATACGCAGTATTTT
CASSVYRGGTDTQYF
>.|TRBJ1-3|.|TRBV11-3|13
TGTGCCAGCAGCTCCGGAGGAGGAAACACCATATATTTT
CASSSGGGNTIYF
>.|TRBJ2-7|.|TRBV6-1|10
TGTGCCAGCAGCTTGTACGAGCAGTACTTC
CASSLYEQYF
>once|TRBJ2-7|TRBD2|TRBV6-1|14
TGTGCCAGCAAACTAGCGGGAAATTCCTACGAGCAGTACTTC
CASKLAGNSYEQYF
>.|TRBJ2-1|.|TRBV5-1|21
TGCGCCAGCAGCTTCACCCGGGGAGGGGGCTTCGACGGGAGGGATTACAATGAGCAGTTCTTC
CASSFTRGGGFDGRDYNEQFF
>.|TRBJ2-1|.|TRBV9|19
TGTGCCAGCAGCCCCGCCGGGAGTTCTGTCTTTGGGTCCTACAATGAGCAGTTCTTC
CASSPAGSSVFGSYNEQFF
>.|TRBJ1-2|.|TRBV6-1|12
TGTGCCAGCAGTGAAGCAGGATACGGCTACACCTTC
CASSEAGYGYTF
>.|TRBJ2-3|TRBD1|TRBV7-8|17
TGTGCCAGCAGCTTAGAAGAGACAGGGGAGGGCACAGATACGCAGTATTTT
CASSLEETGEGTDTQYF
>.|TRBJ2-1|TRBD2|TRBV9|15
TGTGCCAGCAGCGTAGGAAGCGGGAGTTACAATGAGCAGTTCTTC
CASSVGSGSYNEQFF
>.|TRBJ2-7|.|TRBV28|18
TGTGCCAGCAGTTTATTAGTTTTAAGGGCTGAGAGCTCCTACGAGCAGTACTTC
CASSLLVLRAESSYEQYF
>.|TRBJ2-7|TRBD1|TRBV7-9|13
TGTGCCAGCAGCGGGGACAGGCGTTACGAGCAGTACTTC
CASSGDRRYEQYF
>.|TRBJ2-3|TRBD1|TRBV10-1|15
TGCGCCAGCAGTGAGGCGGGACAGGGCGAAGATACGCAGTATTTT
CASSEAGQGEDTQYF
>.|TRBJ2-3|TRBD1|TRBV19|16
TGTGCCAGTAGTATTCCCGGGACAGGGGTTCCAGCTACGCAGTATTTT
CASSIPGTGVPATQYF
>.|TRBJ1-2|.|TRBV4-1|14
TGCGCCAGCAGCCAAGGTCTCATAAAAGATGGCTACACCTTC
CASSQGLIKDGYTF
>.|TRBJ2-3|TRBD2|TRBV7-9|17
TGTGCCAGCAGCTTAGGTCCAGCGGGACTCAGCACAGATACGCAGTATTTT
CASSLGPAGLSTDTQYF
>.|TRBJ2-3|.|TRBV7-3|14
TGTGCCAGCAGCTTAGGTGTCGACACAGATACGCAGTATTTT
CASSLGVDTDTQYF
>.|TRBJ2-7|TRBD1|TRBV5-5|16
TGTGCCAGCAGCTTACCCCCCGGGACAGGGAACTACGAGCAGTACTTC
CASSLPPGTGNYEQYF
>.|TRBJ2-1|TRBD1|TRBV2|15
TGTGCCAGCAGCGGAACAGGGGGAGCCTACAATGAGCAGTTCTTC
CASSGTGGAYNEQFF
>.|TRBJ2-1|.|TRBV5-1|14
TGCGCCAGCAGCTTGGACGGGAATCGACACGAGCAGTTCTTC
CASSLDGNRHEQFF
>.|TRBJ1-5|.|TRBV18|15
TGTGCCAGCTCACGCGCAGAGGGATTCAATCAGCCCCAGCATTTT
CASSRAEGFNQPQHF
>.|TRBJ1-1|.|TRBV11-2|17
TGTGCCAGCAGCTTTCCCGGAGCCGGGACAAAGAACACTGAAGCTTTCTTT
CASSFPGAGTKNTEAFF
>.|TRBJ2-7|.|TRBV29-1|14
TGCAGCGTTGAAGATGTAGAGAACTCCTACGAGCAGTACTTC
CSVEDVENSYEQYF
>.|TRBJ2-7|TRBD2|TRBV10-3|20
TGTGCCATCAGTGAGTCTTATTCGTTGCTAGCGGTCAGATCATCCTACGAGCAGTACTTC
CAISESYSLLAVRSSYEQYF
>.|TRBJ2-1|.|TRBV7-9|12
TGTGCCAGCCGGGGTGGGGGGAATGAGCAGTTCTTC
CASRGGGNEQFF
>.|TRBJ2-6|.|TRBV30|10
TGTGCCTGGGGGGCCAACGTCCTGACTTTC
CAWGANVLTF
>.|TRBJ2-3|TRBD2|TRBV5-1|14
TGCGCCAGCAGAGCCGGGACTAGCGGAGATACGCAGTATTTT
CASRAGTSGDTQYF
>.|TRBJ1-1|TRBD1|TRBV19|15
TGTGCCAGCCTCGACAGGGGGCAAGGGAACACTGAAGCTTTCTTT
CASLDRGQGNTEAFF
>.|TRBJ2-1|.|TRBV27|19
TGTGCCAGCAGTCCAAAGAAATACCCGGGCGGAGACCTCTACAATGAGCAGTTCTTC
CASSPKKYPGGDLYNEQFF
>.|TRBJ2-5|TRBD2|TRBV4-2|18
TGTGCCAGCAGCCAAGCGTCAGGTAGCGGGGGGGGGCCAGAGACCCAGTACTTC
CASSQASGSGGGPETQYF
>.|TRBJ2-1|.|TRBV11-1|16
TGTGCCAGCAGCTTTCGACAGGTTTGGGTCTACAATGAGCAGTTCTTC
CASSFRQVWVYNEQFF
>.|TRBJ2-6|.|TRBV5-8|17
TGTGCCAGCCCATATATTTCCACACAAAGTCGGGCCAACGTCCTGACTTTC
CASPYISTQSRANVLTF
>.|TRBJ2-4|TRBD1|TRBV19|13
TGTGCCAGTAGTCTAGGGACAGTAAACATTCAGTACTTC
CASSLGTVNIQYF
>.|TRBJ2-5|TRBD2|TRBV27|18
TGTGCCAGCAGTTTAGGGCTAGCGGGGGGTCTTGGACAAGAGACCCAGTACTTC
CASSLGLAGGLGQETQYF
>.|TRBJ1-1|TRBD1|TRBV19|16
TGTGCCACTTCGAAGTGGGCACAGGGGATGAACACTGAAGCTTTCTTT
CATSKWAQGMNTEAFF
>.|TRBJ2-4|.|TRBV6-1|15
TGTGCCAGCAGTGAAGGGGGTGGGTTGAGGAACATTCAGTACTTC
CASSEGGGLRNIQYF
>once|TRBJ2-3|TRBD1|TRBV10-3|16
TGTGCCGCCAGGGGGCCCGGGACAGGCCTCTTAGATACGCAGTATTTT
CAARGPGTGLLDTQYF